These 2 T cell receptor beta chains came from one sample sequenced in a study of blood T cells in healthy people across ages. Then a second PCR, running about 6 to 12 cycles, was carried out with a sample-barcoded 5' primer and a J-beta primer mix. MiXCR was run by TCRdb on the 5' RACE reads, yielding one entry per CDR3 protein. The table includes approximately 800,000 distinct CDR3 sequences, 20% to 25% detected once. These data are also associated with another study on T cells of mothers and their children.

Sequencing used blood. The receptor set was obtained from a boy younger than 18 in good health.

The chain joins TRBV18 to TRBJ1-1; D is uncertain. V gave up 2 bases and J gave up 4 bases, with 11 bases separating them. The CDR3 has 14 residues. Germline assignment: CDR1 KGHSH and CDR2 LQKENI. CDR3 amino acids: CASSPWNGSTEAFF. CDR3 nucleotides: TGTGCCAGCTCACCATGGAATGGGAGCACTGAAGCTTTCTTT.

This clonotype was counted a few times. The J gene is TRBJ2-7, the V gene TRBV29-1; a possible D gene is TRBD1 (5 bases). The germline V gene encodes CDR1 SQVTM and CDR2 ANQGSEA. The CDR3 length is 12 residues. V gave up 3 bases and J gave up 2 bases, with 8 bases separating them. The CDR3 protein is CSVETATYEQYF. The CDR3 DNA reads TGCAGCGTTGAGACAGCTACCTACGAGCAGTACTTC.